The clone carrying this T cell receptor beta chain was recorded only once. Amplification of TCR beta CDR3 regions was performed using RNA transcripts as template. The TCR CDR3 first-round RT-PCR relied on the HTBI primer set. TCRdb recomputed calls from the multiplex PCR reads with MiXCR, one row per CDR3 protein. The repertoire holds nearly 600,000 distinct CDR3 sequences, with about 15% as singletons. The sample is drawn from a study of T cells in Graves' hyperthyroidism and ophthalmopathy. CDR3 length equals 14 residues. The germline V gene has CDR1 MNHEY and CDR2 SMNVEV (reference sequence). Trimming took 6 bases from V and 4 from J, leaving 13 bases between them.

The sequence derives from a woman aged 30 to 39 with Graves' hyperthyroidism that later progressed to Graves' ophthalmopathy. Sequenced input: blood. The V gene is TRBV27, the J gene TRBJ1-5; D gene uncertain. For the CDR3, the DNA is TGTGCCAGCAGCCCCGTGGACGGAAATCAGCCCCAGCATTTT. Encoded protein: CASSPVDGNQPQHF.